The T cell receptor beta chain under discussion was sequenced for a study of human T cells and chemical hapten exposure. Background on the study: From small differences in pooled library volume came most of the variation in per-sample TCR yields.

Individual cDNA molecules in this library carried unique molecular identifiers. Each CDR3 protein is one row after TCRdb ran MiXCR on the RACE reads. The repertoire holds roughly 90,000 distinct CDR3 sequences, with around 10% as singletons. There are 14 residues in the CDR3. Trimming cost V 4 bases and J 9 bases, with 18 bases left between them. From germline, CDR1 is SGHAT and CDR2 FQNNGV. Time point in this sample: pre-sensitization, week 0. The treatment: therapeutic diphenylcyclopropenone sensitization with weekly scalp DPC. Non-pregnant alopecia patients aged 18 to 70, suitable for DPC therapy. V usage is TRBV11-2 and J usage is TRBJ2-5, with TRBD2 as a possible D gene (6 bases). The sample consisted of whole blood, taken in connection with sensitization to the hapten diphenylcyclopropenone (DPC). The sequence was obtained from a woman in her thirties or forties with alopecia areata. Some clones in this sample may be carry-over from other donors' samples. CDR3 sequence: CASSWGGTSGAQYF. The DNA for the CDR3 is TGTGCCAGCAGCTGGGGCGGGACCTCCGGGGCCCAGTACTTC.